This T cell receptor beta chain was found in a study of blood T cell repertoires in COVID-19. Profiling relied on immunoSEQ multiplex PCR, and the TCRdb table lists in-frame clones only, not all of them. The sample records about 150,000 clones, around 90% being singletons. V shed 1 base and J shed 11 bases, with 11 bases lying between them. Germline CDR1 MNHNS, CDR2 SASEGT. The CDR3 spans 12 residues. The chain recombines TRBV6-1 with TRBJ1-2; tentative D call: TRBD1 (5 bases). The sequenced sample consisted of peripheral blood. The source is a woman between 50 and 59 years old with acute or convalescent COVID-19. CDR3 protein: CASSEVYGAYTF. The CDR3 DNA reads as TGTGCCAGCAGTGAAGTCTATGGGGCATACACCTTC.